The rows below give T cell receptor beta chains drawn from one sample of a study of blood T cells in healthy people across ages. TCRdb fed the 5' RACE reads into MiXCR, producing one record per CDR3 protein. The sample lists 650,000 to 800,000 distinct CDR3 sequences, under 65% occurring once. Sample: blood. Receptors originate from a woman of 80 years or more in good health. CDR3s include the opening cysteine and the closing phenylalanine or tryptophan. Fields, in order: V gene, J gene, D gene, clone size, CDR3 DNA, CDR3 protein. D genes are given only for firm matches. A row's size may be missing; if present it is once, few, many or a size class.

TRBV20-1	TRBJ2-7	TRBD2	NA	TGCAGTGCCTCGGGGCTTCCGGGACTAGCGGGAGATATCTCCTACGAGCAGTACTTC	CSASGLPGLAGDISYEQYF
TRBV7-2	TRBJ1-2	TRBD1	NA	TGTGCCAGCAGCAGCAGGACAGGGGCTAACTATGGCTACACCTTC	CASSSRTGANYGYTF
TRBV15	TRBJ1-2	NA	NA	TGTGCCACCAGCAGAGATGGAGGCTACACCTTC	CATSRDGGYTF
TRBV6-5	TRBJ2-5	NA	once	TGTGTCAGCAGGTACTCGTACAGACAAGAGACCCAGTACTTC	CVSRYSYRQETQYF
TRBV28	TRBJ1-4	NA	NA	TGTGCCAGCAGACTCCCGGGACCCCTGTTTTTT	CASRLPGPLFF
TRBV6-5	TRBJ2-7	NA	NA	TGTGCCAGCAGTTTCCAACAGGGACGTGGTGACGAGCAGTACTTC	CASSFQQGRGDEQYF
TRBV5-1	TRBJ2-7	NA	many	TGCGCCAGCAGTTTGGGCCGGGGGTTCGAGCAGTACTTC	CASSLGRGFEQYF
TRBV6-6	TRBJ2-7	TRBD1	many	TGTGCCAGCAGAGGGACAGGGACCTACGAGCAGTACTTC	CASRGTGTYEQYF
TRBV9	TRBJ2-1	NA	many	TGTGCCAGCAGCGTAGGGGGGGGCCGGAGCAATGAGCAGTTCTTC	CASSVGGGRSNEQFF
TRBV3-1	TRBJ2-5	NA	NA	TGTGCCAGCACCACTGTGGGAGAAGAGACCCAGTACTTC	CASTTVGEETQYF
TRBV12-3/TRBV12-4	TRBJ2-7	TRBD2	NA	TGTGCCAGCAGTTTAGCGGGGGGACTACCCTACGAGCAGTACTTC	CASSLAGGLPYEQYF
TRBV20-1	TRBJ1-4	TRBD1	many	TGCAGTGCCGACAGGGCTCAGGATAATGAAAAACTGTTTTTT	CSADRAQDNEKLFF
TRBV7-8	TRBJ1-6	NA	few	TGTGCCAGCAGCTGGAGCATGCGATCTTGGGAGTCACCCCTCCACTTT	CASSWSMRSWESPLHF
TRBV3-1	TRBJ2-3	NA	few	TGTGCCAGCAGCCAAGAACGAGCGGGCACAGATACGCAGTATTTT	CASSQERAGTDTQYF
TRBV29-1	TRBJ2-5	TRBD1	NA	TGCAGCGTCCGAAGTTTTTTAGGAGAGGGACAGGGTAGAGGGACCCAGTACTTC	CSVRSFLGEGQGRGTQYF
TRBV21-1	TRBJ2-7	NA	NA	TGTGCCAGCAGCAAAGGGGCGCCTCTAGCGGGAGCCTACGAGCAGTACTTC	CASSKGAPLAGAYEQYF
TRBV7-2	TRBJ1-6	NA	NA	TGTGCCAGCAGCCCAGGGGTCGCGGGGGATTCACCCCTCCACTTT	CASSPGVAGDSPLHF
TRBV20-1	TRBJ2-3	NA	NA	TGCAGTGCTAGAGATAGTGTCGGGGGAGGAGATACGCAGTATTTT	CSARDSVGGGDTQYF
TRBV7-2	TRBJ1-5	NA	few	TGTGCCAGCAGCCCCGCAGGCCCGCCCCAGCATTTT	CASSPAGPPQHF
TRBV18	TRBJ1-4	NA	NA	TGTGCCAGCTCCCTCGGGGAGGAAAAACTGTTTTTT	CASSLGEEKLFF
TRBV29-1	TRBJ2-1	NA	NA	TGCAGCCTATCGTATCGGAATGAGCAGTTCTTC	CSLSYRNEQFF
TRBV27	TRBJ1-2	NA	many	TGTGCCAGCAGTACAAGTAGGGTCGTTACATATGGCTACACCTTC	CASSTSRVVTYGYTF
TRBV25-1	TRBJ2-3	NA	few	TGTGCCAGCACCCTTGGCGCCACAGATACGCAGTATTTT	CASTLGATDTQYF
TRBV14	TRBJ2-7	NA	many	TGTGCCAGCAGCCAGAGCCCCTACGAGCAGTACTTC	CASSQSPYEQYF
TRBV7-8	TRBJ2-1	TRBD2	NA	TGTGCCAGCAGTGATCGGGGGGGCCGTGAGCAGTTCTTC	CASSDRGGREQFF
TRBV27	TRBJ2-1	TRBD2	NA	TGTGCCAGCAGTTTGTACGGGAGGGCCCCTGAGCAGTTCTTC	CASSLYGRAPEQFF
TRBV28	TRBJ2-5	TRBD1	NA	TGTGCCAGCAGTTTCCAGGGACAGGGGGTCCAAGAGACCCAGTACTTC	CASSFQGQGVQETQYF
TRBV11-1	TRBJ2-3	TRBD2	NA	TGTGCCAGCACCTCCGGGTTGCGGGAGGACGCAGATACGCAGTATTTT	CASTSGLREDADTQYF
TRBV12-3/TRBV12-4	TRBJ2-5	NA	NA	TGTGCCAGCAGTTTGAAAGGACTTGTGACCCAGTACTTC	CASSLKGLVTQYF
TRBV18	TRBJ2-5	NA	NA	TGTGCCAGCTCACCACCATGGCGGGGAACTCCTCAAGAGACCCAGTACTTC	CASSPPWRGTPQETQYF
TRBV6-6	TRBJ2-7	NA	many	TGTGCCAGCAGTTACTCGGCCCAGGGACAGTACTTC	CASSYSAQGQYF
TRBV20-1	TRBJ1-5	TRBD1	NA	TGCAGTGCTAGTGCTCGAAGTAACAGGGGACATCAGCCCCAGCATTTT	CSASARSNRGHQPQHF
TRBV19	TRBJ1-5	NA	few	TGTGCCACACAACAGGGCTTGGTTCAGCCCCAGCATTTT	CATQQGLVQPQHF
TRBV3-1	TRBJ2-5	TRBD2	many	TGTGCCAGCAGCCGCGGGAGGGTTAATGAGCAGTACTTC	CASSRGRVNEQYF
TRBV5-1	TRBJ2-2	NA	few	TGCGCCAGCAGCTCGATAGGGGCCGGGGAGCTGTTTTTT	CASSSIGAGELFF
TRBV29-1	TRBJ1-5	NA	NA	TGCAGCGTTGCGGTGGAGTCACTCAATCAGCCCCAGCATTTT	CSVAVESLNQPQHF
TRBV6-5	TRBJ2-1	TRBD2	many	TGTGCCAGCAGTTACGATGTAGCGGGAGTTAATGAGCAGTTCTTC	CASSYDVAGVNEQFF
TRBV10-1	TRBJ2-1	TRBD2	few	TGCGCCAGCAGTGACCAGCGGGAGAAGAATGAGCAGTTCTTC	CASSDQREKNEQFF
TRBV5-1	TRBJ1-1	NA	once	TGCGCCAGCATCAAGACGTGGGGGGTGACTGAAGCTTTCTTT	CASIKTWGVTEAFF
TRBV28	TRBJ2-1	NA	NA	TGTGCCAGCACCAAGGGGGGGCCCAATGAGCAGTTCTTC	CASTKGGPNEQFF
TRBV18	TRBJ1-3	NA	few	TGTGCCAGCTCACCGATTTTGAGGCCGAACTCTGGAAACACCATATATTTT	CASSPILRPNSGNTIYF
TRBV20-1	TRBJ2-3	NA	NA	TGCAGTGCTAGTTCGACCAGGGTGGTAGATACGCAGTATTTT	CSASSTRVVDTQYF
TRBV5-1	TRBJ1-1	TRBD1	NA	TGCGCCAGCAGCTCCCCCCCAGGGGGCACTGAAGCTTTCTTT	CASSSPPGGTEAFF
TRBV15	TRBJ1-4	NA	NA	TGTGCCACCAGCAGAAAACAGATTAATGAAAAACTGTTTTTT	CATSRKQINEKLFF
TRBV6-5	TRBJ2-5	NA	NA	TGTGCCAGCAGCCACTCCGAGACCCAGTACTTC	CASSHSETQYF
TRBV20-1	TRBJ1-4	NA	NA	TGCAGTGCTACCTCGGAGGGTTCGACTAATGAAAAACTGTTTTTT	CSATSEGSTNEKLFF
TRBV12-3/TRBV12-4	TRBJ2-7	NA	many	TGTGCCAGCAGTTTAAACGGTCTCTACGAGCAGTACTTC	CASSLNGLYEQYF
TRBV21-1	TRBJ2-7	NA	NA	TGTGCCAGCAGCAAAGTGTCTAGCGGGGGTTACGAGCAGTACTTC	CASSKVSSGGYEQYF
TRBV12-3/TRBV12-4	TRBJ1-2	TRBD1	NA	TGTGCCAGCAGACGGACAGGGGGAGATAACTATGGCTACACCTTC	CASRRTGGDNYGYTF
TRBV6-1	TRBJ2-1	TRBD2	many	TGTGCCAGCAGCTATGGACTAGCGGGGACCTACAATGAGCAGTTCTTC	CASSYGLAGTYNEQFF
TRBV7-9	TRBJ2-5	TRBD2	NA	TGTGCCAGCAGCCACCTTAGCGGGAGGCAGCGGGTAACCCAGTACTTC	CASSHLSGRQRVTQYF
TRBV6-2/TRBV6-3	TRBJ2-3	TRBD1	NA	TGTGCCAGCAGAGGACAGGATCCCCTCCATACGCAGTATTTT	CASRGQDPLHTQYF
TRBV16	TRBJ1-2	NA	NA	TGTGCCAGCAGCCAATCGATTGGCTATGGCTACACCTTC	CASSQSIGYGYTF
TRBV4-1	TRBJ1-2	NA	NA	TGCGCCAGCAGCCCAAGCTCGGGACGAGATCCTAACTATGGCTACACCTTC	CASSPSSGRDPNYGYTF
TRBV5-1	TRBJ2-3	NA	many	TGCGCCAGCAGCTTGATTGGCCCCTCGGATACGCAGTATTTT	CASSLIGPSDTQYF
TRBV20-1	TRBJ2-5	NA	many	TGCAGTGCTAGAGACCGACAGAGACCTGAAGAGACCCAGTACTTC	CSARDRQRPEETQYF
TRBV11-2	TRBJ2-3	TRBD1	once	TGTGCCAGCAGCTTAGTGTCAGGGGGCGGTTTGAGCACAGATACGCAGTATTTT	CASSLVSGGGLSTDTQYF
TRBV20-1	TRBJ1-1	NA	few	TGCAGTGCAACACCGGCAGGCCCCGGGTTGAGGGGCACTGAAGCTTTCTTT	CSATPAGPGLRGTEAFF